These 25 T cell receptor beta chains originate from one sample sequenced in a study of chemoradiotherapy in HPV16-positive cancers. Sequenced by immunoSEQ multiplex PCR; TCRdb stores in-frame clones only, minus some. The sample includes approximately 15,000 clones, roughly 88% of them seen just once. Sequencing was performed on blood, taken from a patient who underwent chemoradiotherapy. The receptors were gathered from a human donor with HPV-associated anogenital cancer.

This clone came up once. This chain links TRBV5-6 with TRBJ2-1; TRBD2 agrees at 8 bases. Trimming removed 4 bases from V and 8 bases from J; junction bases left unmatched: 11. CDR3 size: 15 residues. Per germline, CDR1 SGHDT and CDR2 YYEEEE. CDR3 DNA: TGTGCCAGCAGCCCTAAAGGGACTAGTTTTGATGAGCAGTTCTTC. Translation: CASSPKGTSFDEQFF. Using reference TRBV5-6 and TRBJ2-1 for the parts outside the CDR3, the full variable domain is DAGVTQSPTHLIKTRGQQVTLRCSPKSGHDTVSWYQQALGQGPQFIFQYYEEEERQRGNFPDRFSGHQFPNYSSELNVNALLLGDSALYLCASSPKGTSFDEQFFGPGTRLTVL.

V and J are TRBV5-1 and TRBJ2-1; D is undetermined. The CDR3 totals 15 residues. Trimming took 1 base from V and 4 from J, leaving 12 bases between them. Germline loops: CDR1 SGHRS, CDR2 YFSETQ. CDR3 protein: CASSLYRFTYNEQFF. For the CDR3, the DNA is TGCGCCAGCAGCTTGTACCGATTCACTTACAATGAGCAGTTCTTC.

The DNA of the CDR3 is TGTGCCAGCAGCTTAGGACGTGGGGTTGAGGCTTTCTTT. This gives the protein CASSLGRGVEAFF. The rearrangement uses TRBV7-2 and TRBJ1-1; D ambiguous. V lost 1 base, J lost 11 bases, and 14 bases lay in between. Germline V lookup: CDR1 SGHTA, CDR2 FQGNSA. The CDR3 contains 13 residues.

The chain is built from TRBV4-2 and TRBJ1-4; D uncertain. Germline V gene data show CDR1 as LGHNA and CDR2 as YNFKEQ. The ends were cut back, 0 bases at V and 8 bases at J, with 13 bases in the middle. The CDR3 is 15 residues long. Here the CDR3 DNA reads TGTGCCAGCAGCCAAGAACGGGCAGGCAGGGAAAAACTGTTTTTT. Its protein product is CASSQERAGREKLFF.

The chain carries TRBV28 and TRBJ2-5; D unresolved. Trimming stripped 5 bases from V and 4 bases from J, with 14 bases between. Per germline, CDR1 MDHEN and CDR2 SYDVKM. This CDR3 comprises 14 residues. CDR3 DNA sequence: TGTGCCAGCAGTCCCAACCAAAAAGGAGAGACCCAGTACTTC. Translated, it gives CASSPNQKGETQYF.

This chain connects TRBV7-9 to TRBJ2-7, with TRBD1 identical over 7 bases. V shed 4 bases, J shed 1 base, and the junction held 13 bases outside the gene matches. CDR1 and CDR2 from the germline V gene are SEHNR and FQNEAQ (reference sequence). This CDR3 has 17 residues. The chain's CDR3 is CASSSPRKDRRSYEQYF. The CDR3 region has the DNA TGTGCCAGCAGCTCTCCCCGCAAGGACAGGAGGTCCTACGAGCAGTACTTC.

The V and J genes are TRBV19 and TRBJ2-7; a weak D match, TRBD2 (5 bases). Germline assignment: CDR1 LNHDA and CDR2 SQIVND (reference sequence). Trimming cost V 1 base and J 0 bases, with 10 bases left between them. The CDR3 has 15 amino acids. In DNA, the CDR3 is TGTGCCAGTAGTATAGGTGGCGGGTTCTCCTACGAGCAGTACTTC. This gives the protein CASSIGGGFSYEQYF.

V usage is TRBV6-5 and J usage is TRBJ2-2; no reliable D call. Germline CDR1 MNHEY, CDR2 SVGAGI. The V end was cut by 6 bases, the J end by 6 bases, with 8 bases between. The CDR3 has 12 residues. CDR3 amino acids: CASRRRAGELFF. CDR3 DNA sequence: TGTGCCAGCAGACGACGAGCCGGGGAGCTGTTTTTT.

CDR3 region: CASSLPAGGLPWQFF. The CDR3 DNA is TGCGCCAGCAGCTTGCCAGCGGGGGGGCTCCCTTGGCAGTTCTTC. The chain combines TRBV5-1 with TRBJ2-1, with TRBD2 identical over 10 bases. CDR1 is SGHRS and CDR2 is YFSETQ in the germline V gene. V dropped 1 base and J dropped 12; count of bases not matched to a gene: 10. The CDR3 length is 15 residues.

The genes are TRBV5-6 and TRBJ2-7; 9 bases map to TRBD1. CDR1 is SGHDT and CDR2 is YYEEEE in the germline V gene. Trimming removed 4 bases from V and 7 bases from J; junction bases left unmatched: 9. The CDR3 spans 14 residues. DNA of the CDR3: TGTGCCAGCAGCCTTACCGGGACAGGGAGGGAGCAGTACTTC. It translates to CASSLTGTGREQYF.

The chain joins TRBV14 to TRBJ2-1; no reliable D call. V dropped 3 bases and J dropped 3 bases, with 9 bases sitting between them. The CDR3 is 14 amino acids. Germline V gene data show CDR1 as SGHDN and CDR2 as FVKESK. In nucleotides, the CDR3 is TGTGCCAGCAGCCAGAGACTGAACTACAATGAGCAGTTCTTC. Residues: CASSQRLNYNEQFF.

The J gene is TRBJ2-1, the V gene TRBV27; D assignment may be TRBD1 or TRBD2 (5 bases each). V lost 6 bases, J lost 3 bases, and 24 bases lay in between. The CDR3 covers 18 residues. Germline CDR1 reads MNHEY; CDR2 reads SMNVEV (reference sequence). The chain's CDR3 is CASRIGGFAAKGYNEQFF. CDR3 sequence (DNA): TGTGCCAGCAGGATTGGGGGATTTGCGGCAAAGGGCTACAATGAGCAGTTCTTC.

The chain recombines TRBV5-1 with TRBJ2-3, with 12 nucleotides matching TRBD2. Germline V gives CDR1 SGHRS, CDR2 YFSETQ. Germline trimming cut 4 bases from V and 1 base from J; bases unmatched to any gene: 7. The CDR3 is made up of 17 amino acids. CDR3 DNA sequence: TGCGCCAGCAGCCGACTAGCGGGGGTTTCCGGCACAGATACGCAGTATTTT. Amino acids: CASSRLAGVSGTDTQYF. The whole variable domain, remainder taken from reference TRBV5-1 and TRBJ2-3, is KAGVTQTPRYLIKTRGQQVTLSCSPISGHRSVSWYQQTPGQGLQFLFEYFSETQRNKGNFPGRFSGRQFSNSRSEMNVSTLELGDSALYLCASSRLAGVSGTDTQYFGPGTRLTVL.

The rearrangement uses TRBV7-8 and TRBJ1-2; D is perhaps TRBD1 (5 bases). V gave up 1 base and J gave up 3 bases, with 15 bases separating them. CDR1 and CDR2 (germline): SGHVS, FQNEAQ. The CDR3 runs to 16 residues. CDR3 in DNA: TGTGCCAGCAGCTTAGTCGCGTCTATCAGGGACTATGGCTACACCTTC. This codes for CASSLVASIRDYGYTF.

This clone showed up just once. The genes are TRBV6-5 and TRBJ2-7; D not certain. V gave up 2 bases and J gave up 7 bases, with 6 bases separating them. Germline V CDR1 and CDR2: MNHEY, SVGAGI. The CDR3 is 11 amino acids. CDR3 nucleotides: TGTGCCAGCAGTTACCTGTCGGAGCAGTACTTC. It codes for CASSYLSEQYF.

The chain links TRBV27 to TRBJ2-5; 8 nucleotides match TRBD1. The V and J ends lost 5 bases and 5 bases, in that order; junction bases with no gene match: 7. The germline CDR1 and CDR2 sequences are MNHEY and SMNVEV (reference sequence). The CDR3 sequence is 14 residues long. This chain's CDR3 is CASSPGQAGETQYF. CDR3 coding DNA: TGTGCCAGCAGTCCGGGACAGGCCGGGGAGACCCAGTACTTC.

The rearrangement links TRBV30 to TRBJ1-1; D is perhaps TRBD1 (5 bases). The V end was cut by 0 bases, the J end by 5 bases, with 10 bases between. Per germline, CDR1 GTSNPN and CDR2 SVGIG (reference sequence). The CDR3 consists of 13 residues. The CDR3 nucleotides are TGTGCCTGGAGTGTTTTGGGGGGGACTGAAGCTTTCTTT. Protein: CAWSVLGGTEAFF.

V usage is TRBV28 and J usage is TRBJ1-1; D possibly corresponds to TRBD1 (6 bases). Trimming took off 10 bases at V and 6 bases at J, with 15 bases between the two ends. Germline V gene lookup returns CDR1 MDHEN and CDR2 SYDVKM. The CDR3 sequence is 12 residues long. The CDR3 sequence is CATLRQAAEAFF. CDR3 bases: TGTGCCACCCTACGACAGGCCGCTGAAGCTTTCTTT.

This clone was observed once. Here the CDR3 reads CASSASLDTEAFF. DNA for the CDR3: TGTGCCAGCAGTGCCTCTTTGGACACTGAAGCTTTCTTT. The chain is built from TRBV6-1 and TRBJ1-1; no clear D. The CDR3 has 13 residues. Trimming took 4 bases from V and 3 from J, leaving 9 bases between them. From germline, CDR1 is MNHNS and CDR2 SASEGT.

The V and J genes are TRBV7-9 and TRBJ1-4; 7 nucleotides align to TRBD1. Germline CDR1 SEHNR, CDR2 FQNEAQ (reference sequence). Germline trimming cut 6 bases from V and 2 bases from J; bases unmatched to any gene: 3. This CDR3 region has 14 residues. In DNA, the CDR3 is TGTGCCAGCAGTCACAGGGGTACTAATGAAAAACTGTTTTTT. It encodes CASSHRGTNEKLFF.

This clone was counted once. The CDR3 DNA is TGTGCCAGCTCAGCTACCTACAGGGATTCTCCGGCAGATACGCAGTATTTT. It is translated as CASSATYRDSPADTQYF. The rearrangement joins TRBV18 to TRBJ2-3, with D possibly TRBD1 on 6 matching bases. There are 17 residues in the CDR3. The germline CDR1 and CDR2 sequences are KGHSH and LQKENI. The ends were cut back, 5 bases at V and 4 bases at J, with 22 bases in the middle.

V usage is TRBV5-1 and J usage is TRBJ2-1, with D possibly matching TRBD1 (6 bases). The V end was cut by 5 bases, the J end by 9 bases, with 21 bases between. Germline CDR1 SGHRS, CDR2 YFSETQ. The CDR3 totals 15 residues. The CDR3 here is CASSHAGDVRGEQFF. CDR3 nucleotide sequence: TGCGCCAGCAGTCACGCAGGGGACGTACGGGGTGAGCAGTTCTTC.

V is TRBV28 and J is TRBJ2-3; 8 bases agree with TRBD1. V gave up 3 bases and J gave up 13 bases; unmatched junction bases: 9. The CDR3 loop spans 13 amino acids. Germline V gene lookup returns CDR1 MDHEN and CDR2 SYDVKM. The CDR3 sequence: CASSFWDRPQEYF. For the CDR3, the DNA is TGTGCCAGCAGTTTTTGGGACAGGCCCCAAGAGTATTTT.

This chain links TRBV10-1 with TRBJ2-7; TRBD2 matches 8 bases. This CDR3 is 16 amino acids long. Germline assignment: CDR1 WNHNN and CDR2 SYGVQD (reference sequence). The J segment lost 7 bases and the V segment lost 2 bases, leaving 13 bases of the junction unmatched. CDR3 bases: TGCGCCAGCAGTGAGGGTGGTAGCGGGGTTTGGAGGGAGCAGTACTTC. It codes for CASSEGGSGVWREQYF.

The genes are TRBV27 and TRBJ1-6; D is ambiguous. CDR1 is MNHEY and CDR2 is SMNVEV in the germline V gene (reference sequence). The CDR3 is made up of 12 amino acids. Trimming took off 6 bases at V and 6 bases at J, with 6 bases between the two ends. DNA of the CDR3: TGTGCCAGCAGCCCCCCTAATTCACCCCTCCACTTT. This encodes CASSPPNSPLHF.